This section outlines one TCR beta chain sequence together with its context. Other DNA sequences in the same sample also yield this CDR3. Assay used: immunoSEQ multiplex PCR; TCRdb lists only in-frame clones, some missing. The sample carries about 44,000 clones, 65% to 85% recorded once. The data derive from a study of OX40 agonist ivuxolimab in advanced cancers. Study-level information: Those enrolled were 80% to 85% male, with a mean age of around 55 years and ages from about 20 to 90.

At cycle 4 day 1, cycle 7 day 1, and baseline, blood was sampled. Germline loops: CDR1 KGHSH, CDR2 LQKENI. This CDR3 is 14 amino acids long. V lost 3 bases, J lost 2 bases, and 8 bases lay in between. This specimen was CD4+ or CD8+ T cells sorted from blood, taken in a trial of the OX40 agonist ivuxolimab. This chain uses TRBV18 with TRBJ1-5, with D perhaps matching TRBD1 (5 bases). This clonotype was sampled from an adult with an advanced solid tumor such as melanoma, head and neck, liver or kidney cancer. The CDR3 spells CASSPGGGNQPQHF. As DNA, the CDR3 is TGTGCCAGCTCACCCGGGGGGGGCAATCAGCCCCAGCATTTT.